These 4 T cell receptor beta chains came from one sample sequenced in a study of T-cell reconstitution after alpha-beta-depleted transplantation in children. Researchers prepared the TCRbeta library using unique molecular identifiers, the study reports. TCRdb reanalysed the PCR reads using MiXCR and keeps one entry per CDR3 protein. This table holds hundreds of thousands of distinct CDR3 sequences, under 20% found once. The sequenced sample was PBMCs, mostly from graft donor cells, obtained 360 days after TCRalphabeta/CD19-depleted stem cell transplant. The receptors derive from a male patient aged 10 to 17 who had a stem cell transplant for acute lymphoblastic leukemia, so the T cells may come from the graft donor.

J is TRBJ1-1 and V is TRBV5-6, with TRBD1 as a possible D gene (5 bases). CDR3 length: 14 residues. Germline CDR1 SGHDT, CDR2 YYEEEE. The V gene lost 2 bases and the J gene lost 4 bases, with 12 bases spanning the gap. CDR3 loop: CASSFGQEGTEAFF. The CDR3 nucleotides are TGTGCCAGCAGCTTCGGACAAGAGGGCACTGAAGCTTTCTTT.

The V and J genes are TRBV5-1 and TRBJ1-1; D gene unclear. Germline CDR1 SGHRS, CDR2 YFSETQ. Trimming cost V 0 bases and J 0 bases, with 12 bases left between them. The CDR3 is 16 amino acids. CDR3 amino acids: CASSLALTDMNTEAFF. In DNA form, the CDR3 reads TGCGCCAGCAGCTTGGCCCTTACGGATATGAACACTGAAGCTTTCTTT.

In this sample, this clonotype turned up a few times. The J gene is TRBJ2-7, the V gene TRBV9; D not certain. Trimming cost V 4 bases and J 3 bases, with 20 bases left between them. CDR3 length: 16 residues. Per the germline V gene, CDR1 is SGDLS and CDR2 is YYNGEE. The DNA for the CDR3 is TGTGCCAGCAGCCCCCGAAAAGGTAAACGGGTCTACGAGCAGTACTTC. Protein product: CASSPRKGKRVYEQYF.

This sequence joins TRBV20-1 and TRBJ1-5, with TRBD1 matching over 7 bases. CDR3 length: 13 residues. The germline V gene has CDR1 DFQATT and CDR2 SNEGSKA (reference sequence). Trimming at V came to 6 bases and at J to 0 bases, leaving 2 bases not matched to a gene. In DNA, the CDR3 is TGCAGTGCGCGACAGGGTAGCAATCAGCCCCAGCATTTT. Its protein product is CSARQGSNQPQHF.